A single T cell receptor (beta chain) is shown here with its context. Its cognate antigen is unknown. For TCRbeta, the library was prepared with unique molecular identifiers. In TCRdb, the PCR reads were re-called with MiXCR into one record per CDR3 protein. This table holds around 300,000 distinct CDR3 sequences, 20% to 30% found once. The data were obtained in a study of T-cell reconstitution after alpha-beta-depleted transplantation in children. Study observations and caveats: TCRbeta diversity was high at day 60 in some patients (a result of surviving recipient T cells and thymic progenitors).

Germline V gene lookup returns CDR1 MNHEY and CDR2 SVGAGI. The CDR3 totals 15 residues. V was clipped by 0 bases and J by 2 bases, with 10 bases between them. This specimen consisted of PBMCs, mostly from graft donor cells, obtained 180 days after TCRalphabeta/CD19-depleted stem cell transplant. This TCR was sampled from a male patient between 10 and 17 years old who had a stem cell transplant for acute lymphoblastic leukemia, so the T cells may come from the graft donor. The chain recombines TRBV6-5 with TRBJ2-5; D may be TRBD2 (6 bases). CDR3 nucleotides: TGTGCCAGCAGTTACTCGGGCGGGATACAAGAGACCCAGTACTTC. Translating gives CASSYSGGIQETQYF.